These T cell receptor beta chains were read from a single sample in a study of CD8+ T cells in alopecia areata. Generated by immunoSEQ multiplex PCR, the TCRdb table keeps only in-frame clones and is missing some. The sample contains about 210,000 clones, approximately 57% of which appear only once. The sequences come from CD4+ T cells sorted from blood, collected at week 4, from a patient treated with tofacitinib. Receptor source: a human donor with alopecia areata. Each CDR3 is given with its conserved first and last residue. D genes are given only for firm matches. Clone size appears in some rows only: once, few, many, or a class for an expanded clone.

TRBJ2-1	NA	TRBV27	NA	TGTGCCAGCAGTTTCGGGGCAACAGGCGTCCTTAACAATGAGCAGTTCTTC	CASSFGATGVLNNEQFF
TRBJ1-2	NA	TRBV5-1	NA	TGCGCCAGCAGCCCGCGGGACGGCTATGGCTACACCTTC	CASSPRDGYGYTF
TRBJ2-5	NA	TRBV6-1	TRBD1	TGTGCCGGCCGACAGGGAGAGACCCAGTACTTC	CAGRQGETQYF
TRBJ1-1	few	TRBV30	NA	TGTGCCTGGAGTGTACGGGGGACTGAAGCTTTCTTT	CAWSVRGTEAFF
TRBJ2-3	NA	TRBV30	NA	TGTGCCTGGAGCCGAGTGGGGGGCCCCTCAGATACGCAGTATTTT	CAWSRVGGPSDTQYF
TRBJ2-7	many	TRBV7-2	NA	TGTGCCAGCAGCTTCGCTAGGCTTAACGAGCAGTACTTC	CASSFARLNEQYF
TRBJ1-1	NA	TRBV29-1	NA	TGCAGCGTTGACGGCACGAACACTGAAGCTTTCTTT	CSVDGTNTEAFF
TRBJ2-1	few	TRBV2	TRBD2	TGTGCCAGCAGAATGACTAGCGGGGGCCTAAAGTTCTTC	CASRMTSGGLKFF
TRBJ2-1	NA	TRBV5-1	TRBD2	TGCGCCAGCAGCCCGGCGGGTAGCGGGGGATACAATGAGCAGTTCTTC	CASSPAGSGGYNEQFF
TRBJ2-7	NA	TRBV2	TRBD1	TGTGCCAGTGAACAGGGGCTCTCCTACGAGCAGTACTTC	CASEQGLSYEQYF
TRBJ2-5	NA	TRBV14	NA	TGTGCCAGCAGCCAAGACGGGACTCCTCAAGAGACCCAGTACTTC	CASSQDGTPQETQYF
TRBJ2-5	NA	TRBV13	NA	TGTGCCAGCAGTGTAGTGGGGGAGACCCAGTACTTC	CASSVVGETQYF
TRBJ2-3	few	TRBV4-3	NA	TGCGCCAGCAGCCAAGTATTGACTGCTCGTACAGATACGCAGTATTTT	CASSQVLTARTDTQYF
TRBJ2-7	NA	TRBV20-1	NA	TGCAGTGCTAGCAGCTCCTACGAGCAGTACTTC	CSASSSYEQYF
TRBJ2-7	few	TRBV5-1	NA	TGCGCCAGCAGCCCTCAACCGGAGGCCTCCCTGTGGAACGAGCAGTACTTC	CASSPQPEASLWNEQYF